Each of the 21 T cell receptor beta chains below was sequenced from the same sample in a study of T cell clonality in common variable immunodeficiency. TCRdb's copy holds only in-frame clones and misses some; the assay was immunoSEQ multiplex PCR. This sample has 52,000 or so clones, each found more than once. Sequenced material: peripheral blood mononuclear cells. These TCRs come from a person aged 18 to 75 in good health.

Concerning this clone: The CDR3 goes on 3 residues after the read ends, and that part is filled in from the germline J gene. The chain carries TRBV18 and TRBJ1-2, with 7 nucleotides matching TRBD1. The CDR3 has 14 amino acids. From germline, CDR1 is KGHSH and CDR2 LQKENI. The DNA read from the CDR3 is TGTGCCAGCTCCAAGGGACAGAACTTATACGAC. Translated, it gives CASSKGQNLYD. The whole CDR3 protein is CASSKGQNLYDYTF. The entire variable domain, with the rest obtained from reference TRBV18 and TRBJ1-2, is as follows: NAGVMQNPRHLVRRRGQEARLRCSPMKGHSHVYWYRQLPEEGLKFMVYLQKENIIDESGMPKERFSAEFPKEGPSILRIQQVVRGDSAAYFCASSKGQNLYDYTFGSGTRLTVV.

There are a few counts of this clone. The read terminates 3 residues ahead of where the CDR3 ends, so the germline J gene completes it. The J gene is TRBJ2-4, the V gene TRBV30, with 8 bases that match TRBD1. The CDR3 runs 14 residues. Germline CDR1 GTSNPN, CDR2 SVGIG (reference sequence). The DNA read from the CDR3 is TGTGCCTGGAGCCCCCAGGGGGCGGGCTATGGT. It translates to CAWSPQGAGYG. In full, the CDR3 reads CAWSPQGAGYGQYF.

There are many counts of this clone. The CDR3 goes on 3 residues after the read ends, and that part is filled in from the germline J gene. This sequence joins TRBV7-8 and TRBJ2-2; no definite D call. V gave up 6 bases and J gave up 10 bases, with 12 bases separating them. CDR1 and CDR2 from the germline V gene are SGHVS and FQNEAQ. The CDR3 consists of 12 residues. The part of the CDR3 DNA that was read is TGTGCCAGCAGGCCGGTTTATACGGAG. Translating gives CASRPVYTE. The entire CDR3 reads CASRPVYTELFF.

This clone was recorded at least ten times. The observed sequence ends 3 residues before the CDR3 terminus, with the missing tail filled in from the germline J gene. This chain connects TRBV20-1 to TRBJ2-2; D might be TRBD2 (5 bases). Germline assignment: CDR1 DFQATT and CDR2 SNEGSKA (reference sequence). The CDR3 extends over 14 amino acids. The CDR3 loop reads CSARVGVRNEKLFF. The sequenced part of the CDR3 DNA is TGCAGTGCTAGAGTCGGGGTTAGAAATGAAAAG.

The CDR3 is CASSPNTGLTYGQYF. Partial CDR3 DNA: TGTGCCAGCAGCCCTAATACAGGTCTTACATATGGT. This sequence joins TRBV7-9 and TRBJ2-4; tentative D call: TRBD1 (5 bases). The CDR3 end is not reached by the read, which stops 3 residues before it; the germline J gene fills it in. The CDR3 contains 15 residues. Germline loops: CDR1 SEHNR, CDR2 FQNEAQ (reference sequence).

This clone has a count of ten or more. The read terminates 3 residues before the CDR3 end, so the remaining end is supplied by the germline J gene. The gene calls are TRBV30 and TRBJ2-2; tentative D call: TRBD1 (5 bases). The CDR3 is 12 residues long. The germline gives CDR1 GTSNPN, CDR2 SVGIG (reference sequence). CDR3 sequence: CAWSVGPGKLFF. CDR3 DNA, as far as it was read: TGTGCCTGGAGTGTGGGGCCTGGCAAG.

This clone was recorded many times. The read falls 3 residues short of the CDR3 end, and the missing part is taken from the germline J gene. This chain connects TRBV5-1 to TRBJ1-4; TRBD1 matches at 11 bases. The CDR3 sequence is 17 residues long. V lost 2 bases to trimming and J lost 3 bases; unmatched junction nucleotides: 6. The V gene's germline CDR1 is SGHRS and CDR2 YFSETQ. CDR3 DNA, as far as it was read: TGCGCCAGCAGCTTAACCGGGACAGGGGGAGCTAATGAAAAA. Residues: CASSLTGTGGANEK. The full CDR3 sequence reads CASSLTGTGGANEKLFF.

This clone was seen ten or more times. The CDR3 end falls 3 residues outside the read, so it is completed with the germline J gene. V is TRBV12-3 or TRBV12-4 and J is TRBJ2-1, with D tentatively TRBD2 (6 bases). This CDR3 is 12 amino acids long. The germline V and J ends were trimmed by 6 bases and 8 bases, with 11 bases remaining between them. The chain's CDR3 is CASSRLGDEQFF. CDR3 DNA, as far as it was read: TGTGCCAGCAGCCGACTAGGAGATGAG.

In its sample, this clone was seen a few times. The junction does not match germline at one end; this may be a read error. The sequenced CDR3 bases are TGTGCCGGTAGTATGGAGCTAGCGGGTGCCGGGGTG. Protein sequence: CAGSMELAGAGV. The entire CDR3 sequence reads CAGSMELAGAGVLFF. The chain carries TRBV19 and TRBJ2-2; 8 bases fit TRBD2. The CDR3 end lies 3 residues beyond the end of the read and is filled in from the germline J gene. There are 15 residues in the CDR3. The germline V gene has CDR1 LNHDA and CDR2 SQIVND (reference sequence).

This clone was seen many times. The read ends 3 residues early relative to the CDR3; the germline J gene fills the gap. The V gene is TRBV6-2 or TRBV6-3, the J gene TRBJ2-3, with D perhaps matching TRBD2 (5 bases). V dropped 2 bases and J dropped 8 bases, with 11 bases sitting between them. This CDR3 is 13 amino acids long. Looked up from germline, CDR1 is MNHEY and CDR2 is SVGEGT. CDR3 DNA (partial): TGTGCCAGCAGTTACATACTAGGCGGTACG. Amino acids: CASSYILGGT. In full, the CDR3 reads CASSYILGGTQYF.

Remarks on this clone: The read terminates 3 residues before the CDR3 end, so the remaining end is supplied by the germline J gene. The rearrangement uses TRBV11-3 and TRBJ2-3, with TRBD2 matching 11 bases. The germline V gene encodes CDR1 SGHNT and CDR2 YENEEA. There are 14 residues in the CDR3. The DNA read from the CDR3 is TGTGCCAGCAGCTTACATTCTAGCGGGAGGCCG. Its translation: CASSLHSSGRP. The full CDR3 protein is CASSLHSSGRPQYF.

This clone occurred many times. CDR3: CASSFSPLDRPNTGELFF. The DNA read from the CDR3 is TGCGCCAGCAGCTTCTCCCCCCTGGACAGGCCGAACACCGGGGAG. The rearrangement uses TRBV5-1 and TRBJ2-2; 7 bases match TRBD1. The sequenced fragment ends 3 residues before the CDR3 boundary, so the rest is inferred from the germline J gene. J lost 0 bases, V lost 2 bases, and 10 bases had no gene match. CDR3 length equals 18 residues. Germline loops: CDR1 SGHRS, CDR2 YFSETQ.

This clone was detected ten times or more. The observed sequence ends 3 residues before the CDR3 terminus, with the missing tail filled in from the germline J gene. V usage is TRBV18 and J usage is TRBJ1-5; D unclear. The CDR3 contains 14 residues. Trimming took off 6 bases at V and 6 bases at J, with 15 bases between the two ends. Germline values: CDR1 KGHSH, CDR2 LQKENI. The covered CDR3 bases are TGTGCCAGCTCCCCGCAGGCATTTAGTCAGCCC. It is translated as CASSPQAFSQP. The full CDR3 is CASSPQAFSQPQHF.

This clone was recorded at least ten times. Here the CDR3 reads CASSERGVPTGELFF. CDR3 DNA, as far as it was read: TGTGCCAGCAGTGAGCGGGGGGTGCCCACCGGGGAG. The gene calls are TRBV6-2 or TRBV6-3 and TRBJ2-2; the match to TRBD2 covers 9 bases. The CDR3 end is not reached by the read, which stops 3 residues before it; the germline J gene fills it in. Unmatched junction bases numbered 5, after V lost 5 bases and J lost 4 bases. The CDR3 runs 15 residues. From germline, CDR1 is MNHEY and CDR2 SVGEGT.

This clone has ten or more counts. Sequencing ends 3 residues short of the CDR3 end; the germline J gene provides the rest. This sequence joins TRBV19 and TRBJ1-5; 8 nucleotides agree with TRBD1. Germline CDR1 LNHDA, CDR2 SQIVND (reference sequence). J gave up 1 base and V 8 bases, and 4 bases lay outside the gene matches. The CDR3 has 14 residues. The CDR3 sequence is CASDDRGSNQPQHF. CDR3 DNA, as far as it was read: TGTGCCAGTGACGACAGGGGAAGCAATCAGCCC.

Regarding this clone: The read ends 3 residues shy of where the CDR3 ends; the end is completed using the germline J gene. V gene TRBV7-2 combines with J gene TRBJ1-1; D is ambiguous. This CDR3 spans 13 amino acids. In germline, CDR1 is SGHTA, CDR2 FQGNSA. Partial CDR3 DNA: TGTGCCAGCAGTTTGCGGTCGGAAGAGACA. It codes for CASSLRSEET. The full CDR3 reads CASSLRSEETAFF.

This clone was seen many times. Read sequence stops 3 residues before the CDR3 end, and the germline J gene provides the missing end. This chain links TRBV2 with TRBJ2-7; 7 bases align to TRBD1. This CDR3 contains 13 residues. V lost 6 bases and J lost 3; bases outside the gene matches: 5. CDR1 and CDR2 (germline): SNHLY, FYNNEI. The CDR3: CASRDRPFYEQYF. Incomplete CDR3 DNA: TGTGCCAGCAGGGACAGGCCGTTCTACGAG.

This clone showed up just a few times. The CDR3 end is not reached by the read, which stops 3 residues before it; the germline J gene fills it in. The gene calls are TRBV19 and TRBJ1-1, with TRBD1 matching 7 bases. This CDR3 is built from 13 residues. Trimming cost V 4 bases and J 5 bases; bases outside gene matches: 4. Germline-derived CDR1 and CDR2 are LNHDA and SQIVND (reference sequence). The CDR3 reads CASSTGGETEAFF. The covered CDR3 bases are TGTGCCAGTAGTACAGGGGGAGAAACTGAA.

This clone has ten or more counts. Read coverage stops 3 residues before the CDR3 terminus; the germline J gene supplies the remainder. This chain uses TRBV7-9 with TRBJ1-2, with 9 bases aligning to TRBD1. The CDR3 covers 13 residues. The germline CDR1 and CDR2 sequences are SEHNR and FQNEAQ (reference sequence). The DNA read from the CDR3 is TGTGCCAGCAGCTTCTCGGACAGGGGCGGC. This translates into CASSFSDRGG. The entire CDR3 sequence reads CASSFSDRGGYTF.

This clone was counted many times. The CDR3 is cut off 3 residues early in the read; its end comes from the germline J gene. V usage is TRBV7-2 and J usage is TRBJ1-5; 8 positions agree with TRBD1. Germline lookup yields CDR1 SGHTA and CDR2 FQGNSA. V dropped 5 bases and J dropped 4; count of bases not matched to a gene: 7. The CDR3 has 15 amino acids. The CDR3 loop reads CASSRDTGGNQPQHF. Incomplete CDR3 DNA: TGTGCCAGCAGCCGTGATACAGGGGGTAATCAGCCC.

This clone has a count of ten or more. The observed sequence ends 3 residues before the CDR3 terminus, with the missing tail filled in from the germline J gene. The chain carries TRBV7-8 and TRBJ1-5; D remains unclear. Germline V gene lookup returns CDR1 SGHVS and CDR2 FQNEAQ. V was clipped by 3 bases and J by 1 base, with 13 bases between them. The length of the CDR3 is 16 residues. CDR3 bases read: TGTGCCAGCAGCTTTAGGGCCCTCGGCAGCAATCAGCCC. Protein product: CASSFRALGSNQP. The complete CDR3 reads CASSFRALGSNQPQHF.